The clone carrying this T cell receptor (beta chain) was seen only a few times. The data derive from a study of human T cells and chemical hapten exposure. Across the study: DPC (0.01%) was patch tested on the upper back and read at 6 days.

Time point indicated: pre-sensitization, week 0. Treatment indicated: therapeutic diphenylcyclopropenone sensitization with weekly scalp DPC. Researchers sampled blood before each patch test went on. The CDR3 has 18 residues. The V gene's germline CDR1 is MDHEN and CDR2 SYDVKM. The ends were cut back, 2 bases at V and 3 bases at J, with 19 bases in the middle. What the library attached to individual cDNA molecules were unique molecular identifiers. TCRdb re-called the RACE reads with MiXCR, one entry per CDR3 protein. This table has approximately 260,000 distinct CDR3 sequences, 8.6% appearing once. The V gene is TRBV28, the J gene TRBJ1-4; the D gene is possibly TRBD1 (5 bases). This TCR came from a woman aged 40 to 55 with alopecia areata. Some clones in this sample may be carry-over from other donors' samples. Source: whole blood, taken in connection with sensitization to the hapten diphenylcyclopropenone (DPC). The CDR3 sequence: CASSLTLLGAKANEKLFF. Written as DNA, the CDR3 is TGTGCCAGCAGTTTAACCTTGCTAGGGGCGAAAGCTAATGAAAAACTGTTTTTT. The full variable domain, completed using reference TRBV28 and TRBJ1-4, is DVKVTQSSRYLVKRTGEKVFLECVQDMDHENMFWYRQDPGLGLRLIYFSYDVKMKEKGDIPEGYSVSREKKERFSLILESASTNQTSMYLCASSLTLLGAKANEKLFFGSGTQLSVL.